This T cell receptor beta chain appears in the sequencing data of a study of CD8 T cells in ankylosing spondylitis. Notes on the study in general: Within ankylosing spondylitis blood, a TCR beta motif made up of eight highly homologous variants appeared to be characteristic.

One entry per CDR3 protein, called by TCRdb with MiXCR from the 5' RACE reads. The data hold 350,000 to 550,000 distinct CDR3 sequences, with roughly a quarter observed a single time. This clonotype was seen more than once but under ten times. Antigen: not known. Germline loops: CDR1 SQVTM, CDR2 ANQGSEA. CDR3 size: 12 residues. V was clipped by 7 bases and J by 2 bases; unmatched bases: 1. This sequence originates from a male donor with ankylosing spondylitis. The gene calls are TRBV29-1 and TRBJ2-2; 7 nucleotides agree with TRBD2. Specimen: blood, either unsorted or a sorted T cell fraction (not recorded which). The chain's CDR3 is CSEAGNTGELFF. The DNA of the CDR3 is TGCAGCGAAGCGGGAAACACCGGGGAGCTGTTTTTT.